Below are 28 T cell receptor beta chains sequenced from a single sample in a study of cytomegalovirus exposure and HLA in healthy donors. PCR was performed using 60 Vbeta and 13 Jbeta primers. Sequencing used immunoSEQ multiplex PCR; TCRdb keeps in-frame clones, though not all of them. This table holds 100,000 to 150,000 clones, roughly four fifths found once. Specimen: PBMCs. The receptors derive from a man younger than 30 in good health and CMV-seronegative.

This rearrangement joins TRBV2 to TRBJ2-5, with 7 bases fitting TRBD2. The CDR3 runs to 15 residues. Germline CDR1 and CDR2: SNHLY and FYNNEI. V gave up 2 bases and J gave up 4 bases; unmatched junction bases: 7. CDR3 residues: CASSELAAGRETQYF. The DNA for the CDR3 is TGTGCCAGCAGTGAACTAGCGGCCGGGCGAGAGACCCAGTACTTC.

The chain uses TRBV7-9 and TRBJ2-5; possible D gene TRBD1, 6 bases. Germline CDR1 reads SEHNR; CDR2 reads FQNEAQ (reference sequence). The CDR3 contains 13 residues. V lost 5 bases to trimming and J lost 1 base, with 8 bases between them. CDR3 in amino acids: CASSQTGQETQYF. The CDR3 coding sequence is TGTGCCAGCAGCCAGACAGGCCAAGAGACCCAGTACTTC.

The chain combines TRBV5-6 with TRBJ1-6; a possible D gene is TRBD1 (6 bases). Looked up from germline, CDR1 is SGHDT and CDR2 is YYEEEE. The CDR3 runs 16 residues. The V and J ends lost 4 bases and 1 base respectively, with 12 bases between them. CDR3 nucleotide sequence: TGTGCCAGCAGCCAGAGGGGGGGGTCCTATAATTCACCCCTCCACTTT. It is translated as CASSQRGGSYNSPLHF. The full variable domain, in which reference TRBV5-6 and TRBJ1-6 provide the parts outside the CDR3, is DAGVTQSPTHLIKTRGQQVTLRCSPKSGHDTVSWYQQALGQGPQFIFQYYEEEERQRGNFPDRFSGHQFPNYSSELNVNALLLGDSALYLCASSQRGGSYNSPLHFGNGTRLTVT.

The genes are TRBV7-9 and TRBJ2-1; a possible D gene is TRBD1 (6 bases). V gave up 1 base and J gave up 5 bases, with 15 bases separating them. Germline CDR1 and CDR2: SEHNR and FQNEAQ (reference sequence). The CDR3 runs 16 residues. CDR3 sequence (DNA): TGTGCCAGCAGCTTAGTTCCCAGGGGCTTGGACAATGAGCAGTTCTTC. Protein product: CASSLVPRGLDNEQFF.

The CDR3 nucleotides read TGCGCCAGCAATTTCGGGGAAAGCTCCTACGAGCAGTACTTC. This translates into CASNFGESSYEQYF. The chain combines TRBV5-1 with TRBJ2-7; the D gene is possibly TRBD2 (5 bases). V dropped 6 bases and J dropped 0 bases, with 13 bases sitting between them. The CDR3 runs 14 residues. Germline V gives CDR1 SGHRS, CDR2 YFSETQ. Full variable domain (missing parts from reference TRBV5-1 and TRBJ2-7): KAGVTQTPRYLIKTRGQQVTLSCSPISGHRSVSWYQQTPGQGLQFLFEYFSETQRNKGNFPGRFSGRQFSNSRSEMNVSTLELGDSALYLCASNFGESSYEQYFGPGTRLTVT.

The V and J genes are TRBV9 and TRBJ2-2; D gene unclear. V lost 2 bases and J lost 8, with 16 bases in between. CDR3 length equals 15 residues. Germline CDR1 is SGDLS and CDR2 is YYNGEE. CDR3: CASSVGSFQAGELFF. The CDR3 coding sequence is TGTGCCAGCAGCGTGGGCAGCTTTCAGGCAGGGGAGCTGTTTTTT.

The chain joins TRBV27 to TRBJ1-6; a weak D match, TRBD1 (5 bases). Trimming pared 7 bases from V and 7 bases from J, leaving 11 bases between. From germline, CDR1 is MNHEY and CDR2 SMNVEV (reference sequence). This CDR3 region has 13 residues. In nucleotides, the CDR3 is TGTGCCAGCACGTCACGGGGGAATTCACCCCTCCACTTT. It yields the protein CASTSRGNSPLHF.

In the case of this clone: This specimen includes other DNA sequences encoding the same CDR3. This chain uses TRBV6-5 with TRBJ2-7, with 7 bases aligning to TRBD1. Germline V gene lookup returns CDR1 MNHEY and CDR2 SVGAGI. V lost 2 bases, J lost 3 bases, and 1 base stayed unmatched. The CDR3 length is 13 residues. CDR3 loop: CASSYDRDYEQYF. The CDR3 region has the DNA TGTGCCAGCAGTTACGACAGGGACTACGAGCAGTACTTC.

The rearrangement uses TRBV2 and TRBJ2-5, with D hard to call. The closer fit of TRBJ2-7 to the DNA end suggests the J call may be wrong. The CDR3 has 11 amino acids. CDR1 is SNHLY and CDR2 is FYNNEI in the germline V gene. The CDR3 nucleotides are TGTGCCAGCAGTGTCACCTACGAGCAGTACTTC. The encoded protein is CASSVTYEQYF.

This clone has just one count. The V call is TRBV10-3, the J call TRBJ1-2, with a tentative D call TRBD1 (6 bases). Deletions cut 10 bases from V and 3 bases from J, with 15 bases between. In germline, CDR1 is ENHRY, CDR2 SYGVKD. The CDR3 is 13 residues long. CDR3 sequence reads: CATRTEEDYGYTF. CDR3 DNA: TGTGCCACTAGGACAGAAGAAGACTATGGCTACACCTTC.

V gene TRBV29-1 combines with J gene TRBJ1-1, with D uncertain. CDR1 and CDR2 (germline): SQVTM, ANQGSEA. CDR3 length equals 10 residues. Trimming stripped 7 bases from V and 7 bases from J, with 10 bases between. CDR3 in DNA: TGCAGCGCGGGAGTGGATGAAGCTTTCTTT. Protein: CSAGVDEAFF.

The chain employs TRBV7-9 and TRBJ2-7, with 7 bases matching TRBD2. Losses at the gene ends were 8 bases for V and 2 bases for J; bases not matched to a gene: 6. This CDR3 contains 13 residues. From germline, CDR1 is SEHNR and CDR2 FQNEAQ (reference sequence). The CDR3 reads CASCTGLTYEQYF. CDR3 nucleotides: TGTGCCAGCTGTACGGGACTAACCTACGAGCAGTACTTC.

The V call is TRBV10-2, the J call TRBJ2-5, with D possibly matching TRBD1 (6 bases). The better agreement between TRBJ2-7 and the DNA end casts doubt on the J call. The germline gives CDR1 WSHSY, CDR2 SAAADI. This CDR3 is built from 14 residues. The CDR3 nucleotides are TGCGCCAGCAGTGTCGCAGGGGCCAACTACGAGCAGTACTTC. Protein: CASSVAGANYEQYF.

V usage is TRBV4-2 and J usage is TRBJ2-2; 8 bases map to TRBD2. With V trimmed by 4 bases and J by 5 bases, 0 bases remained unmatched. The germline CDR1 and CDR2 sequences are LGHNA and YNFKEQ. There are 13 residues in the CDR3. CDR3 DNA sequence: TGTGCCAGCAGCCTAGCGGGGACCGGGGAGCTGTTTTTT. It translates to CASSLAGTGELFF.

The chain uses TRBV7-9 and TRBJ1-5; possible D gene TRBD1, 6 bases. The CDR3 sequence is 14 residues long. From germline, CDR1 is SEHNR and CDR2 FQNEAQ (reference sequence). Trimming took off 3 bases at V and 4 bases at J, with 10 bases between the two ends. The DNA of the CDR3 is TGTGCCAGCAGCTTTCCCAGGGGTAATCAGCCCCAGCATTTT. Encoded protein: CASSFPRGNQPQHF.

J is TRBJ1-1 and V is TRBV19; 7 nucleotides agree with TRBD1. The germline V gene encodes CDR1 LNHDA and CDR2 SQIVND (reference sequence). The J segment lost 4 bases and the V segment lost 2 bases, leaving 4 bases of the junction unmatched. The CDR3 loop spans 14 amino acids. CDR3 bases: TGTGCCAGTAGTATAACAGGGGCGGTCACTGAAGCTTTCTTT. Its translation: CASSITGAVTEAFF.

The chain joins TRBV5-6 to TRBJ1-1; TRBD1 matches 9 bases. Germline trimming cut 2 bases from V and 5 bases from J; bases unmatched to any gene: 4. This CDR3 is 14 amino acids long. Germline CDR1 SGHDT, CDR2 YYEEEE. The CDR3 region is CASSFGQGFTEAFF. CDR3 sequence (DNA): TGTGCCAGCAGCTTCGGACAGGGGTTTACTGAAGCTTTCTTT.

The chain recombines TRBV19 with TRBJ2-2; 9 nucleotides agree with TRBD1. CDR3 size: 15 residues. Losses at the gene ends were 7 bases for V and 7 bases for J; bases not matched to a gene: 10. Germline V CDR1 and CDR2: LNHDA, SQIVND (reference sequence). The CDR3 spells CASNFLGQGNGELFF. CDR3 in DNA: TGTGCCAGTAACTTCCTGGGACAGGGAAACGGGGAGCTGTTTTTT. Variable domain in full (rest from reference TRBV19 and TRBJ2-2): DGGITQSPKYLFRKEGQNVTLSCEQNLNHDAMYWYRQDPGQGLRLIYYSQIVNDFQKGDIAEGYSVSREKKESFPLTVTSAQKNPTAFYLCASNFLGQGNGELFFGEGSRLTVL.

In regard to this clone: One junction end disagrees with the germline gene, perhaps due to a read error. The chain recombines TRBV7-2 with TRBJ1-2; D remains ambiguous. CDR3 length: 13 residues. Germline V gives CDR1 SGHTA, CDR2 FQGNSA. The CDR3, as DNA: TGTGCCAGCAGCCCATACACTCAGGTGGGCTATGTCTTC. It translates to CASSPYTQVGYVF.

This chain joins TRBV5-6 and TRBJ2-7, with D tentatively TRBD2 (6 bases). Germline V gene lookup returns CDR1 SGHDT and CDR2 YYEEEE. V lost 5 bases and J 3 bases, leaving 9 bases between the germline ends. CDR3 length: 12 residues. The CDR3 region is CASSGGIYEQYF. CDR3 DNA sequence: TGTGCCAGCAGTGGGGGGATCTACGAGCAGTACTTC.

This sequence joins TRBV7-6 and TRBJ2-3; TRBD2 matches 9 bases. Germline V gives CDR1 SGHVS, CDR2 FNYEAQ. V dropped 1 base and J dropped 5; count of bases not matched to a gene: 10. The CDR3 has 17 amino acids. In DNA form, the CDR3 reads TGTGCCAGCAGCTTAGGGTTGTCGCGGGGGGGCGGAGATACGCAGTATTTT. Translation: CASSLGLSRGGGDTQYF.

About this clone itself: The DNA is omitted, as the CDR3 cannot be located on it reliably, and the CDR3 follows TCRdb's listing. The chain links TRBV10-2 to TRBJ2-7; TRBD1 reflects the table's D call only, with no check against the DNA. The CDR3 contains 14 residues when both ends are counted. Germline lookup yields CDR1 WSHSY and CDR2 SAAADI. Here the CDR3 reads CASSFGQGAPPEYF.

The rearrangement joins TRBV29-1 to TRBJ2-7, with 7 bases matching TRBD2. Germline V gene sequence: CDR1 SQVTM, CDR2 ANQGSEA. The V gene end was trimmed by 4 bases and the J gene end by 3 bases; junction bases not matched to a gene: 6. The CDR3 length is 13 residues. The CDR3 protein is CSVGGPGGYEQYF. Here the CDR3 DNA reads TGCAGCGTTGGTGGGCCGGGGGGCTACGAGCAGTACTTC.

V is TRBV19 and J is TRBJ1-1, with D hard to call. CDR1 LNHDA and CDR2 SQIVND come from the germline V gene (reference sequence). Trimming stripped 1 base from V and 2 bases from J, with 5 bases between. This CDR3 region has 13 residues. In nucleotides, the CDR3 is TGTGCCAGTAGTATAGGGCCCAACACTGAAGCTTTCTTT. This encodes CASSIGPNTEAFF.

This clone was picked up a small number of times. The CDR3 DNA reads TGCGCCAGCAGCCCCGGGACACTGAACACTGAAGCTTTCTTT. Its translation: CASSPGTLNTEAFF. The chain recombines TRBV5-1 with TRBJ1-1, with D tentatively TRBD1 (6 bases). The germline CDR1 and CDR2 sequences are SGHRS and YFSETQ. This CDR3 comprises 14 residues. The germline V and J ends were trimmed by 4 bases and 0 bases, with 10 bases remaining between them.

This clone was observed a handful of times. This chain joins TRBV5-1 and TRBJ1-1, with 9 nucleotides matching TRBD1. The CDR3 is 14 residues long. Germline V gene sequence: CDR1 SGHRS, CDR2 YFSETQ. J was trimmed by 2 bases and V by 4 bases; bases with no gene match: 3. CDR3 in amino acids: CASSVGQGNTEAFF. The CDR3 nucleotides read TGCGCCAGCAGCGTGGGACAGGGAAACACTGAAGCTTTCTTT.

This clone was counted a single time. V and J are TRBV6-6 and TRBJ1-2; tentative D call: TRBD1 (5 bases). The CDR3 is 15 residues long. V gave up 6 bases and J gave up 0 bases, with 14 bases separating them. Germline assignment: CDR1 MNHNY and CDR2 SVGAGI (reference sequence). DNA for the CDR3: TGTGCCAGCAGCACCCAGGGACTAGCTAACTATGGCTACACCTTC. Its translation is CASSTQGLANYGYTF.

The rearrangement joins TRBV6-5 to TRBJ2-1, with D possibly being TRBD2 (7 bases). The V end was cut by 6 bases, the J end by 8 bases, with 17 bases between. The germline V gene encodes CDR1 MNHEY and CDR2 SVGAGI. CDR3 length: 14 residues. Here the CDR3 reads CASSLGGGYDEQFF. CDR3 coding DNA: TGTGCCAGCAGCTTGGGGGGGGGCTATGATGAGCAGTTCTTC.